This TCR beta chain derives from a study of T cells after yellow fever vaccination. A universal primer site and UMIs were added as TCR cDNA was made by 5'RACE template switching. TCRdb re-analysed the 5' RACE reads in MiXCR, keeping a single row per CDR3 protein. The sample consists of 300,000 to 350,000 distinct CDR3 sequences, about 8.3% of them appearing once. General study findings and limits: Among all clonotypes, a small share was observed in both CD4 and CD8 compartments. Post-booster repertoires again held most primary-vaccination clones (about 95% CD4, 75% to 90% CD8). Peaking on day 5 versus 15, the secondary response was faster but weaker.

In its sample, this clonotype was seen many times. Its antigen is not identified. The CDR3 runs 16 residues. Per germline, CDR1 MNHEY and CDR2 SVGEGT. The germline V and J ends were trimmed by 4 bases and 5 bases, with 20 bases remaining between them. The chain recombines TRBV6-2 or TRBV6-3 with TRBJ1-2; D is perhaps TRBD1 (6 bases). The material sequenced was PBMCs, taken roughly 47 days after the first yellow fever vaccination. The clonotype originates from a man aged 18 to 29 who received the YFV17D yellow fever vaccine. The CDR3, as DNA: TGTGCCAGCAGTTCGCCCCGGGACAATCCGAGATATGGCTACACCTTC. Amino acids: CASSSPRDNPRYGYTF.